Listed below are T cell receptor beta chains from one sample, sequenced in a study of T cells in Graves' hyperthyroidism and ophthalmopathy. TCRdb used MiXCR to reprocess the multiplex PCR reads, holding one entry per CDR3 protein. The table shows around 530,000 distinct CDR3 sequences, with more than 15% occurring only once. The material sequenced was blood. These receptor sequences come from a woman aged 18-30 years with Graves' ophthalmopathy. Each CDR3 is given with its conserved first and last residue.

>TRBV3-1|TRBJ2-2
CASGQDALTGTRTGELFF
>TRBV28|TRBJ1-5
CASSSPGTGKFQPQHF
>TRBV28|TRBJ2-7
CASTYSGGPYEQYF
>TRBV7-8|TRBJ1-5
CASSPTGFQSNQPQHF
>TRBV7-9|TRBJ2-7
CASSSAYYEQYF
>TRBV28|TRBJ2-6
CASSSPGGLDSGANVLTF
>TRBV6-1|TRBJ1-2
CASSFTGPDGYTF
>TRBV20-1|TRBJ2-1
CSASTASRGITEQFF
>TRBV28|TRBJ1-2
CASDSDYGYTF
>TRBV6-1|TRBJ1-2
CASSESTGAGYGYTF
>TRBV3-1|TRBJ2-2
CASSRFAGAGELFF
>TRBV28|TRBJ2-1
CASSPPGTSFSREQFF
>TRBV15|TRBJ2-1
CATSRGSRRLGNEQFF
>TRBV5-1|TRBJ2-3
CASSYGLAGGGSSTDTQYF